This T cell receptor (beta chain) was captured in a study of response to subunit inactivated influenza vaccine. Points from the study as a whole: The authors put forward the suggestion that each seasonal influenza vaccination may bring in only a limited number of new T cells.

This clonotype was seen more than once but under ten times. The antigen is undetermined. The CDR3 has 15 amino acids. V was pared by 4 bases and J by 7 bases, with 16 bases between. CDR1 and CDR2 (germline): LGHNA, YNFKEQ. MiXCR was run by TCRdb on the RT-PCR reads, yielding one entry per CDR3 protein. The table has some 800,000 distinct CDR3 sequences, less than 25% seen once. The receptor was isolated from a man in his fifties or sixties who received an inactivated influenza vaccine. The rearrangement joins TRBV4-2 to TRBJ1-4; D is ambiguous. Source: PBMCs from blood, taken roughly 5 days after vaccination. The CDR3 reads CASSPRVADGEKLFF. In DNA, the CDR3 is TGTGCCAGCAGCCCCCGGGTGGCGGACGGTGAAAAACTGTTTTTT.